Listed below are T cell receptor beta chains from one sample, sequenced in a study of blood T cell repertoires in COVID-19. The data were produced by immunoSEQ multiplex PCR, yet TCRdb's version contains in-frame clones alone and is incomplete. The sample lists some 200,000 clones; 85% to 95% were seen once. Sequencing was carried out using peripheral blood. These receptors came from a man aged 25 to 45 with COVID-19, enrolled during active disease. CDR3s include the opening cysteine and the closing phenylalanine or tryptophan. A D gene is named only where the DNA matches it firmly. Some rows have no size entry. The others give once, few or many, or a class for an expanded clone.

abundance: NA; d_gene: NA; v_gene: TRBV13; j_gene: TRBJ2-2; CDR3nt: TGTGCCAGCAGCTTAGGGACAGCTACCGGGGAGCTGTTTTTT; CDR3aa: CASSLGTATGELFF
abundance: NA; d_gene: NA; v_gene: TRBV28; j_gene: TRBJ1-3; CDR3nt: TGTGCCAGCAGCCCCGGGTGGGTTACCGGAAACACCATATATTTT; CDR3aa: CASSPGWVTGNTIYF
abundance: NA; d_gene: NA; v_gene: TRBV5-6; j_gene: TRBJ2-7; CDR3nt: TGTGCCAGCAGCCTTTTTTCCTACGAGCAGTACTTC; CDR3aa: CASSLFSYEQYF
abundance: NA; d_gene: NA; v_gene: TRBV5-1; j_gene: TRBJ1-1; CDR3nt: TGCGCCAGCAGCTTGGGAACAGCACTCACTGAAGCTTTCTTT; CDR3aa: CASSLGTALTEAFF
abundance: NA; d_gene: NA; v_gene: TRBV11-3; j_gene: TRBJ2-2; CDR3nt: TGTGCCAGCAGCCAGACTAGTTGGACCGGGGAGCTGTTTTTT; CDR3aa: CASSQTSWTGELFF
abundance: NA; d_gene: TRBD1; v_gene: TRBV2; j_gene: TRBJ2-7; CDR3nt: TGTGCCAGCGGGACAGGCTACGAGCAGTACTTC; CDR3aa: CASGTGYEQYF
abundance: NA; d_gene: TRBD1; v_gene: TRBV19; j_gene: TRBJ2-7; CDR3nt: TGTGCCAGTAGTACCGGACAGGGGTACTCCTACGAGCAGTACTTC; CDR3aa: CASSTGQGYSYEQYF
abundance: few; d_gene: TRBD1; v_gene: TRBV7-9; j_gene: TRBJ1-2; CDR3nt: TGTGCCAGCACCGGAGACAGGGATCGGGACTATGGCTACACCTTC; CDR3aa: CASTGDRDRDYGYTF
abundance: NA; d_gene: NA; v_gene: TRBV9; j_gene: TRBJ1-3; CDR3nt: TGTGCCAGCAGCGGCGACGGGGGGGCAGGGAGTGTTGGAAACACCATATATTTT; CDR3aa: CASSGDGGAGSVGNTIYF
abundance: NA; d_gene: NA; v_gene: TRBV6-5; j_gene: TRBJ2-5; CDR3nt: TGTGCCAGCAGTTACCGTTCGGAGAGGCGGGGAGAGACCCAGTACTTC; CDR3aa: CASSYRSERRGETQYF
abundance: NA; d_gene: NA; v_gene: TRBV7-9; j_gene: TRBJ2-5; CDR3nt: TGTGCCAGTATAAGGGGGACCCAAGAGACCCAGTACTTC; CDR3aa: CASIRGTQETQYF
abundance: NA; d_gene: NA; v_gene: TRBV9; j_gene: TRBJ2-1; CDR3nt: TGTGCCAGCAGCGTAGTACAGGTCGTCGTGGATGAGCAGTTCTTC; CDR3aa: CASSVVQVVVDEQFF
abundance: NA; d_gene: NA; v_gene: TRBV5-6; j_gene: TRBJ2-5; CDR3nt: TGTGCCAGCAGGGAAAGCGGGGAGACCCAGTACTTC; CDR3aa: CASRESGETQYF
abundance: few; d_gene: NA; v_gene: TRBV6-5; j_gene: TRBJ1-1; CDR3nt: TGTGCCAGCAGTTACTCGTACAGCAACACTGAAGCTTTCTTT; CDR3aa: CASSYSYSNTEAFF
abundance: NA; d_gene: NA; v_gene: TRBV29-1; j_gene: TRBJ1-1; CDR3nt: TGCAGCGTTCGTTTGGGACATAACACTGAAGCTTTCTTT; CDR3aa: CSVRLGHNTEAFF
abundance: NA; d_gene: NA; v_gene: TRBV5-6; j_gene: TRBJ2-7; CDR3nt: TGTGCCAGCAGCCCTACAGGTTCCTACGAGCAGTACTTC; CDR3aa: CASSPTGSYEQYF
abundance: once; d_gene: NA; v_gene: TRBV7-7; j_gene: TRBJ2-3; CDR3nt: TGTGCCAGCAGCTTAGGAGCTCCTAGCGACGGGGATACGCAGTATTTT; CDR3aa: CASSLGAPSDGDTQYF
abundance: NA; d_gene: TRBD1; v_gene: TRBV5-6; j_gene: TRBJ1-6; CDR3nt: TGTGCCAGCAGGTCGGACAGGGGTGATTCACCCCTCCACTTT; CDR3aa: CASRSDRGDSPLHF
abundance: NA; d_gene: NA; v_gene: TRBV5-5; j_gene: TRBJ2-2; CDR3nt: TGTGCCAGCAGCCCGAGGACAGTGAGCGCTTTGGCCGGGGAGCTGTTTTTT; CDR3aa: CASSPRTVSALAGELFF
abundance: once; d_gene: NA; v_gene: TRBV5-1; j_gene: TRBJ1-3; CDR3nt: TGCGCCAGCAGCGAGACAGGAGCTGGAAACACCATATATTTT; CDR3aa: CASSETGAGNTIYF
abundance: NA; d_gene: TRBD1; v_gene: TRBV5-6; j_gene: TRBJ1-6; CDR3nt: TGTGCCAGCAGCTATATCCCTCAGACAGGGGGAAATAATTCACCCCTCCACTTT; CDR3aa: CASSYIPQTGGNNSPLHF
abundance: NA; d_gene: NA; v_gene: TRBV4-2; j_gene: TRBJ2-7; CDR3nt: TGTGCCAGCAGCCAAGGGACAGCCGGCCAATACGAGCAGTACTTC; CDR3aa: CASSQGTAGQYEQYF
abundance: NA; d_gene: TRBD1; v_gene: TRBV3-1/TRBV3-2; j_gene: TRBJ2-5; CDR3nt: TGTGCCAGCAGCAGACAGGGACAAGAGACCCAGTACTTC; CDR3aa: CASSRQGQETQYF
abundance: NA; d_gene: TRBD2; v_gene: TRBV5-6; j_gene: TRBJ2-5; CDR3nt: TGTGCCAGCAGCTTGACTAGCGGGGGGGAAGAGACCCAGTACTTC; CDR3aa: CASSLTSGGEETQYF
abundance: NA; d_gene: NA; v_gene: TRBV30; j_gene: TRBJ1-1; CDR3nt: TGTGCCTGGAGTGTACGGGTAGCGCCTTTCACTGAAGCTTTCTTT; CDR3aa: CAWSVRVAPFTEAFF
abundance: NA; d_gene: NA; v_gene: TRBV9; j_gene: TRBJ1-2; CDR3nt: TGTGCCAGCAGCGTAGCGGGTTACGGCTACACCTTC; CDR3aa: CASSVAGYGYTF
abundance: NA; d_gene: TRBD2; v_gene: TRBV5-1; j_gene: TRBJ2-1; CDR3nt: TGCGCCAGCAGCCAGGGACTAGCGGGTACCCCGAGCTCCTACAATGAGCAGTTCTTC; CDR3aa: CASSQGLAGTPSSYNEQFF
abundance: NA; d_gene: NA; v_gene: TRBV5-4; j_gene: TRBJ1-2; CDR3nt: TGTGCCAGCAGCTTGGGGGGCAAACCAAACTATGGCTACACCTTC; CDR3aa: CASSLGGKPNYGYTF
abundance: once; d_gene: NA; v_gene: TRBV12-3/TRBV12-4; j_gene: TRBJ2-4; CDR3nt: TGTGCCAGCAGCAAACCGGGGGAAAACATTCAGTACTTC; CDR3aa: CASSKPGENIQYF
abundance: NA; d_gene: NA; v_gene: TRBV27; j_gene: TRBJ2-1; CDR3nt: TGTGCCAGCAGTCCCCTCGGCAATGAGCAGTTCTTC; CDR3aa: CASSPLGNEQFF
abundance: once; d_gene: TRBD1; v_gene: TRBV6-1; j_gene: TRBJ1-5; CDR3nt: TGTGCCAGCAGTGAAGTCGGACAGGGCATTGGGCCCCAGCATTTT; CDR3aa: CASSEVGQGIGPQHF
abundance: NA; d_gene: NA; v_gene: TRBV2; j_gene: TRBJ1-4; CDR3nt: TGTGCCAGCAAGGAGGGGTTGGGTAATGAAAAACTGTTTTTT; CDR3aa: CASKEGLGNEKLFF